This T cell receptor beta chain was sequenced during a study of shared clonotypes between healthy human individuals. As for the study in general: Per donor, CD8 memory used one plate, CD8 naive used two, CD4 memory used three and CD4 naive used three.

Cells designated naive CD8 were CD45RO-negative and were positively selected for CCR7, with terminally differentiated effector memory CD45RA+ cells excluded. Turning to this clone: Its specificity is not known. This sample includes further DNA sequences coding for the same CDR3.

This CDR3 is 17 amino acids long. The germline gives CDR1 SGHDT, CDR2 YYEEEE. The V end lost 1 base, the J end lost 3 bases, and 18 bases lay between the germline ends. Only in-frame clones appear in the TCRdb table, and some are missing; sequencing was by immunoSEQ multiplex PCR. The sample contains approximately 600,000 clones, 85% to 95% of which appear only once. Findings and limits, study-wide: Genetic and exposure-history diversity was limited by the small donor number. Larger estimated richness was generally recorded for naive subsets relative to memory subsets.

The sequence was obtained from a woman aged 25-40 years in good health. The specimen was naive CD8+ T cells sorted from blood. J is TRBJ2-3 and V is TRBV5-6; D could derive from TRBD1 or TRBD2 (5 bases each). CDR3 region: CASSLTSSWDRTDTQYF. CDR3 in DNA: TGTGCCAGCAGCTTGACATCCTCTTGGGACCGGACAGATACGCAGTATTTT.